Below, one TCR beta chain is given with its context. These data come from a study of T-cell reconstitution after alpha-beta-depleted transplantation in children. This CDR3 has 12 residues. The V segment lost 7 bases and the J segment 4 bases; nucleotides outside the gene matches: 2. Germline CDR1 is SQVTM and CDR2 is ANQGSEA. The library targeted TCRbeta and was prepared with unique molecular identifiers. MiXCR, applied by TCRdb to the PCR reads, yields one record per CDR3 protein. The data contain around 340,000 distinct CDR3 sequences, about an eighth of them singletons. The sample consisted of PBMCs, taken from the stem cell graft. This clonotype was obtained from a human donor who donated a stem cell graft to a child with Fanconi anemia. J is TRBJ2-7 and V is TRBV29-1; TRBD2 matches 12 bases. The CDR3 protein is CSAGLAGYEQYF. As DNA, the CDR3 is TGCAGCGCCGGACTAGCGGGGTACGAGCAGTACTTC.